This T cell receptor (beta chain) was captured in a study of technical replicates of blood from a handful of donors. Data came from immunoSEQ multiplex PCR; TCRdb stores just in-frame clones and leaves some out. Of 70,000 or so clones in the sample, 95% to 98% are singletons; the top ten hold 0.2% to 0.25%. The CDR3 covers 17 residues. CDR1 and CDR2 from the germline V gene are SEHNR and FQNEAQ (reference sequence). Trimming at V came to 1 base and at J to 4 bases, leaving 8 bases not matched to a gene. The V call is TRBV7-9, the J call TRBJ2-2; 8 bases line up with TRBD2. This sequence was found in a human donor in good health. The sequenced sample was T cells isolated from PBMCs. In DNA form, the CDR3 reads TGTGCCAGCAGCTTAGAAAGTTTCGCGGGGGGCACCGGGGAGCTGTTTTTT. Translating it yields CASSLESFAGGTGELFF.